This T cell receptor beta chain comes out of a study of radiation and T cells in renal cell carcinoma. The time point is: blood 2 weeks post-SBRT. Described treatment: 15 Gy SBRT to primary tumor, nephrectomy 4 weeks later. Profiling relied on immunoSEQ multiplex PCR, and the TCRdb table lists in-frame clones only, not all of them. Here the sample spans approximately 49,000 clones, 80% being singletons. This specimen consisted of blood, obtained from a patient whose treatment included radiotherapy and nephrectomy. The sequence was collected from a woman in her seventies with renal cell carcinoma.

CDR3 nucleotides: TGTGCCAGCTCACCACGGCTGCAAGAGACCCAGTACTTC. It codes for CASSPRLQETQYF. This rearrangement joins TRBV18 to TRBJ2-5; D is undetermined. The germline gives CDR1 KGHSH, CDR2 LQKENI. Trimming pared 1 base from V and 2 bases from J, leaving 5 bases between. There are 13 residues in the CDR3.